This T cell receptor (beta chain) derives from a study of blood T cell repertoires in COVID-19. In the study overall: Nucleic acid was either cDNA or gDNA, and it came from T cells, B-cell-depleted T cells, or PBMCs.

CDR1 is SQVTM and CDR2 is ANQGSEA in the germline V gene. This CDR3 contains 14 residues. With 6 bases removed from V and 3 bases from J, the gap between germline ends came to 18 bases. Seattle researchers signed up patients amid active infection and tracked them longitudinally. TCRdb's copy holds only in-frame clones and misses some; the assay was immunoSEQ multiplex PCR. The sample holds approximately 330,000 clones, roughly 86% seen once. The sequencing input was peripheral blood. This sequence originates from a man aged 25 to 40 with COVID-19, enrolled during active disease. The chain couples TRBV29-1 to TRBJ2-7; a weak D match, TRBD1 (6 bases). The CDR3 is CSVLPRDNYYEQYF. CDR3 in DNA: TGCAGCGTCCTCCCCCGGGACAACTACTACGAGCAGTACTTC.